This T cell receptor (beta chain) was retrieved from a study of CD8 T cells in ankylosing spondylitis. Each CDR3 protein gets one entry after TCRdb re-called the 5' RACE reads with MiXCR. The sample has 150,000 or so distinct CDR3 sequences, approximately 16% seen once. Trimming shortened V by 4 bases and J by 5 bases, and 10 bases separated the two germline ends. CDR1 and CDR2 (germline): SGHRS, YFSETQ. There are 13 residues in the CDR3. At least ten counts were recorded for this clonotype. As yet, its antigen is unknown. Study observations and caveats: Among TCR beta sequences, a motif of 7 to 9 highly homologous variants appeared characteristic of ankylosing spondylitis blood.

The chain joins TRBV5-1 to TRBJ2-1; a weak D match, TRBD2 (5 bases). Sequencing was performed on blood, either unsorted or a sorted T cell fraction (not recorded which). This clonotype was sampled from a male donor with ankylosing spondylitis or in good health (not recorded which). The CDR3, as DNA: TGCGCCAGCAGCCCGACGAGGGACAATGAGCAGTTCTTC. This translates into CASSPTRDNEQFF.